What follows is one T cell receptor (beta chain) and its context. Clones were read by immunoSEQ multiplex PCR, and TCRdb kept only the in-frame ones, dropping some. Counted here are 350,000 to 500,000 clones, around nine tenths occurring once; the ten biggest clones make up about 1.5%. CDR1 WNHNN and CDR2 SYGVQD come from the germline V gene (reference sequence). The CDR3 spans 15 residues. V lost 0 bases to trimming and J lost 4 bases, with 12 bases between them. This sample stems from a study of blood T cell repertoires in COVID-19. The sample was PBMCs or T cells enriched from blood (not recorded which). The TCR was taken from a woman aged 18-29 years who had been exposed to COVID-19. The chain couples TRBV10-1 to TRBJ1-1; D unresolved. The CDR3 sequence is CASSESVQRSTEAFF. The CDR3 DNA is TGCGCCAGCAGTGAGTCGGTACAACGGAGCACTGAAGCTTTCTTT.